These 2 T cell receptor beta chains were sequenced from one sample in a study of technical replicates of blood from a handful of donors. Only in-frame clones appear in the TCRdb table, and some are missing; sequencing was by immunoSEQ multiplex PCR. The sample lists around 84,000 clones, around 97% occurring once. Sequencing was performed on T cells isolated from PBMCs. The source of these receptors is a human donor in good health.

The J gene is TRBJ1-1, the V gene TRBV7-3; 7 bases line up with TRBD1. Germline V CDR1 and CDR2: SGHTA, FQGTGA. The CDR3 has 15 amino acids. J gave up 0 bases and V 2 bases, and 3 bases lay outside the gene matches. DNA for the CDR3: TGTGCCAGCAGCTTACAGGGGGGAATGAACACTGAAGCTTTCTTT. This codes for CASSLQGGMNTEAFF.

The chain links TRBV5-1 to TRBJ2-3; D ambiguous. Germline CDR1 reads SGHRS; CDR2 reads YFSETQ. V lost 4 bases and J 5 bases, leaving 8 bases between the germline ends. This CDR3 spans 12 amino acids. CDR3 region: CASSLSRDTQYF. The CDR3 DNA reads TGCGCCAGCAGCCTAAGTAGAGATACGCAGTATTTT.